Sequencing of this TCR beta chain was carried out in a study of blood T cell repertoires in COVID-19. Study-level background: COVID-19 samples from acute and convalescent phases originated in the United States, Italy and Spain.

From germline, CDR1 is SEHNR and CDR2 FQNEAQ (reference sequence). This CDR3 is built from 14 residues. Trimming shortened V by 1 base and J by 0 bases, and 6 bases separated the two germline ends. Clones were read by immunoSEQ multiplex PCR, and TCRdb kept only the in-frame ones, dropping some. The repertoire holds tens of thousands of clones, roughly 87% seen once, with around 16% in the top ten. The sequenced sample was peripheral blood. The receptor was isolated from a male donor with acute or convalescent COVID-19. The gene calls are TRBV7-9 and TRBJ2-5; D uncertain. In DNA form, the CDR3 reads TGTGCCAGCAGCTTAGTTCCCAACCAAGAGACCCAGTACTTC. This gives the protein CASSLVPNQETQYF. Using reference TRBV7-9 and TRBJ2-5 for the parts outside the CDR3, the full variable domain is DTGVSQNPRHKITKRGQNVTFRCDPISEHNRLYWYRQTLGQGPEFLTYFQNEAQLEKSRLLSDRFSAERPKGSFSTLEIQRTEQGDSAMYLCASSLVPNQETQYFGPGTRLLVL.